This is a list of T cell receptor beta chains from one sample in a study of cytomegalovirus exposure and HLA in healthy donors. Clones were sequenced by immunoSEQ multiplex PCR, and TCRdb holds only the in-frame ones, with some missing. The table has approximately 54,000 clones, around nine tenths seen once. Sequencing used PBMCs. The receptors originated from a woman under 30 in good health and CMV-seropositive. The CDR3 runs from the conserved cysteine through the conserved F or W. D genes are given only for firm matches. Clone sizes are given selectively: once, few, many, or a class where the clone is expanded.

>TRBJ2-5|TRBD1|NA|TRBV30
CAWRGLGQGFETQYF
TGTGCCTGGAGGGGACTGGGACAGGGCTTTGAGACCCAGTACTTC
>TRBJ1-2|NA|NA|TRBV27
CASSTLTTTGYYGYTF
TGTGCCAGCAGCACTCTGACCACAACAGGGTACTATGGCTACACCTTC
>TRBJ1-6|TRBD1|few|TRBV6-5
CASGGTGGPPLHF
TGTGCCAGCGGTGGGACAGGGGGTCCACCCCTCCACTTT
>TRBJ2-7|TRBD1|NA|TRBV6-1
CASSRTGAYEQYF
TGTGCCAGCAGTAGGACAGGAGCCTACGAGCAGTACTTC
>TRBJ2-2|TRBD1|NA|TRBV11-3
CASSSGQGTGELFF
TGTGCCAGCAGCTCAGGACAGGGAACCGGGGAGCTGTTTTTT
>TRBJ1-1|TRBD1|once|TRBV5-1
CASSPTRDSLSTEAFF
TGCGCCAGCAGCCCAACAAGGGACAGTCTAAGCACTGAAGCTTTCTTT
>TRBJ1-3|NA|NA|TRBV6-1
CASSEVAWSGNTIYF
TGTGCCAGCAGTGAAGTGGCTTGGAGTGGAAACACCATATATTTT
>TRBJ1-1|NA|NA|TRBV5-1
CASSLENRGNTEAFF
TGCGCCAGCAGCTTGGAAAACCGGGGGAACACTGAAGCTTTCTTT
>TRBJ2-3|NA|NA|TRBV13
CASSLGWAGDSDTQYF
TGTGCCAGCAGCTTGGGGTGGGCAGGGGATTCAGATACGCAGTATTTT
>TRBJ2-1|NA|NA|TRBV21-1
CASSKIVLGAEEQFF
TGTGCCAGCAGCAAAATAGTTCTGGGGGCGGAGGAACAGTTCTTC
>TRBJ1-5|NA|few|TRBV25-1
CASSEGGYQPQHF
TGTGCCAGCAGTGAGGGAGGGTACCAGCCCCAGCATTTT
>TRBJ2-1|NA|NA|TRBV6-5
CASKLGSYNEQFF
TGTGCCAGTAAACTAGGCTCCTACAATGAGCAGTTCTTC
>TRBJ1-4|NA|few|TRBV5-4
CASSSGQGGEKLFF
TGTGCCAGCAGCTCCGGACAAGGTGGTGAAAAACTGTTTTTT
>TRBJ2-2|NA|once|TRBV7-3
CASSKTAPTGELFF
TGTGCCAGCAGTAAGACAGCCCCCACCGGGGAGCTGTTTTTT
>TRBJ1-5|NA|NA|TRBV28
CASSLGPNQPQHF
TGTGCCAGCAGTCTCGGTCCCAATCAGCCCCAGCATTTT
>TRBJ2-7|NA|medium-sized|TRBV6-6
CASSYRSGNSYEQYF
TGTGCCAGCAGTTACCGCTCAGGGAACTCCTACGAGCAGTACTTC